What follows describes a single TCR beta chain. As handled by the study authors: Amplification with reference gene primers provided the estimates of nucleated cell counts. Assay used: immunoSEQ multiplex PCR; TCRdb lists only in-frame clones, some missing. V and J calls and clone size are as listed in that table; D and trimming were resolved from the DNA. Among around 58,000 clones listed, approximately 87% were seen once. This record belongs to a study of blood T cell repertoires in COVID-19. Study-wide context: PBMCs, B-cell-depleted T cells, or T cells provided the cDNA or gDNA that made up the material.

Trimming removed 3 bases from V and 6 bases from J; junction bases left unmatched: 2. This CDR3 is built from 12 residues. J is TRBJ2-7 and V is TRBV12-3 or TRBV12-4; 7 positions agree with TRBD2. The origin of this receptor is a human donor in a cohort sampled during active COVID-19. Sequencing was done on a sample of peripheral blood. The CDR3 DNA is TGTGCCAGCAGTTTGGGGAGGGGCGAGCAGTACTTC. Translated, it gives CASSLGRGEQYF.